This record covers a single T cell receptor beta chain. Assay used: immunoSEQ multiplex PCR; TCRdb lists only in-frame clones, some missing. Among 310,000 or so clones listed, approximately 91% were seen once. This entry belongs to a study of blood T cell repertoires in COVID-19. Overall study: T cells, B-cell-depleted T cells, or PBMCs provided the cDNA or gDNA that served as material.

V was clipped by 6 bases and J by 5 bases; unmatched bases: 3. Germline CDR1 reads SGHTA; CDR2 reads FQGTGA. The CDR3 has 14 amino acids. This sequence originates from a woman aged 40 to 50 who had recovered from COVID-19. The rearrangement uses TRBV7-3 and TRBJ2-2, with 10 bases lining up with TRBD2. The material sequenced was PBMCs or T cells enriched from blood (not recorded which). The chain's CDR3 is CASRLAGVTGELFF. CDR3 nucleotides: TGTGCCAGCAGGCTAGCGGGAGTTACCGGGGAGCTGTTTTTT.